This TCR beta chain was sequenced during a study of coeliac disease. Study-wide findings and caveats: Known gliadin-specific TRB sequences: about 55% of the 18 coeliac samples, only 1 of 6 controls. In active celiac disease, intraepithelial and lamina propria TRB and TRG repertoires were less clonal than controls. Cross-contamination between intraepithelial and lamina propria cells was possible.

The method was immunoSEQ multiplex PCR; TCRdb's version includes in-frame clones alone and lacks a portion of them. The data contain about 6,700 clones, about two thirds of them seen just once; the ten biggest clones take up roughly 4%. For this clone: What it recognizes is unknown.

Each fraction contributed one roughly 500,000-cell aliquot for sequencing. The CDR3 is 16 amino acids. Germline lookup yields CDR1 SNHLY and CDR2 FYNNEI. J gave up 4 bases and V 3 bases, and 8 bases lay outside the gene matches. This chain joins TRBV2 and TRBJ1-5, with 8 positions matching TRBD1. This sequence was found in a woman aged 18-29 years with active celiac disease. What was sequenced was lamina propria lymphocytes from the gut. The CDR3 sequence is CASSDRQGFGNQPQHF. In DNA form, the CDR3 reads TGTGCCAGCAGTGATCGACAGGGGTTTGGAAATCAGCCCCAGCATTTT.